The rows below give T cell receptor beta chains drawn from one sample of a study of Graves' ophthalmopathy and Graves' hyperthyroidism. TCRdb processed the multiplex PCR reads anew with MiXCR; each CDR3 protein has one entry. The sample includes about 620,000 distinct CDR3 sequences, 20% to 25% of them seen just once. The source material was peripheral blood. These receptors were taken from a woman between 18 and 30 years old with stable Graves' hyperthyroidism. Some clones in this sample may be carry-over from other donors' samples. CDR3s include the opening cysteine and the closing phenylalanine or tryptophan. The D gene is left open where the match is weak. Some rows have no size entry. The others give once, few or many, or a class for an expanded clone.

v_call	d_call	clone_size	j_call	cdr3_aa	cdr3_nt
TRBV19	.	many	TRBJ1-5	CASSSRQFVSLGPQHF	TGTGCCAGTAGCAGCAGACAGTTTGTAAGCTTAGGGCCCCAGCATTTT
TRBV5-1	.	.	TRBJ2-2	CASSLLGGSSTGELFF	TGCGCCAGCAGCTTGCTCGGGGGTTCGAGTACCGGGGAGCTGTTTTTT
TRBV4-1	.	.	TRBJ1-1	CASSQGETGRRNTEAFF	TGCGCCAGCAGCCAAGGGGAGACAGGTCGTCGGAACACTGAAGCTTTCTTT
TRBV30	.	.	TRBJ1-2	CAWAPGPFLYGYTF	TGTGCCTGGGCTCCGGGACCTTTCCTCTATGGCTACACCTTC
TRBV6-6	.	many	TRBJ1-5	CARPGRNQPQHF	TGTGCCCGCCCGGGACGGAATCAGCCCCAGCATTTT
TRBV27	.	many	TRBJ1-1	CASSSRTKAFF	TGTGCCAGCAGTTCCAGAACGAAAGCTTTCTTT
TRBV6-1	.	.	TRBJ1-6	CASSEDHIFSSSPLHF	TGTGCCAGCAGTGAAGATCACATCTTTTCGAGCTCACCCCTCCACTTT
TRBV5-1	.	many	TRBJ2-7	CASSLGSRDGSYEQYF	TGCGCCAGCAGCTTGGGGTCCCGGGACGGATCCTACGAGCAGTACTTC
TRBV12-3/TRBV12-4	.	many	TRBJ1-2	CASSFQEGDGYTF	TGTGCCAGCAGTTTTCAGGAAGGTGATGGCTACACCTTC
TRBV4-1	TRBD2	many	TRBJ2-7	CASSQSLAGGEQYF	TGCGCCAGCAGCCAATCGCTAGCGGGAGGGGAGCAGTACTTC
TRBV28	.	.	TRBJ2-5	CASSLRARGETQYF	TGTGCCAGCAGTTTAAGGGCCCGGGGAGAGACCCAGTACTTC
TRBV7-2	TRBD2	.	TRBJ2-5	CASSNGLAGAETQYF	TGTGCCAGCAGCAACGGACTAGCGGGAGCTGAGACCCAGTACTTC
TRBV15	.	.	TRBJ2-2	CATSRDRVYGGELFF	TGTGCCACCAGCAGAGATCGGGTGTATGGCGGGGAGCTGTTTTTT
TRBV9	.	.	TRBJ2-5	CASSLTDRGETQYF	TGTGCCAGCAGCTTGACCGATAGAGGGGAGACCCAGTACTTC
TRBV28	.	many	TRBJ1-5	CASSPPPGNQPQHF	TGTGCCAGTAGCCCCCCCCCGGGCAATCAGCCCCAGCATTTT
TRBV12-3/TRBV12-4	.	.	TRBJ1-1	CASYQGKAFF	TGTGCCAGCTACCAGGGCAAAGCTTTCTTT
TRBV5-5	.	.	TRBJ2-7	CASSRGDSDSYEQYF	TGTGCCAGCAGCCGGGGCGACAGCGATTCCTACGAGCAGTACTTC
TRBV29-1	.	many	TRBJ1-2	CSVERPGFPNYGYTF	TGCAGCGTTGAGAGGCCAGGGTTCCCTAACTATGGCTACACCTTC
TRBV6-1	TRBD1	many	TRBJ2-4	CASRTRGGLGNIQYF	TGTGCCAGCAGGACGAGAGGGGGCTTGGGAAACATTCAGTACTTC
TRBV20-1	.	.	TRBJ2-7	CSARSHTPSAYEQYF	TGCAGTGCTCGGAGCCACACCCCCAGTGCCTACGAGCAGTACTTC
TRBV27	TRBD1	many	TRBJ1-1	CASTTGGDTEAFF	TGTGCCAGCACCACAGGGGGGGACACTGAAGCTTTCTTT
TRBV6-5	.	many	TRBJ2-7	CASCRDLNYEQYF	TGTGCCAGCTGCCGGGACTTGAACTACGAGCAGTACTTC
TRBV11-2	TRBD1	many	TRBJ1-3	CASSLDPNGTVKSNTIYF	TGTGCCAGCAGCTTAGATCCTAACGGGACAGTGAAGTCAAACACCATATATTTT
TRBV27	.	.	TRBJ1-3	CASSFSGVGNTIYF	TGTGCCAGCAGTTTTTCAGGGGTTGGAAACACCATATATTTT
TRBV28	.	few	TRBJ2-7	CASTEGGYSYEQYF	TGTGCCAGCACCGAGGGGGGGTACTCCTACGAGCAGTACTTC
TRBV12-5	.	few	TRBJ1-1	CASGLASGRLNTEAFF	TGTGCTAGTGGTTTGGCCTCGGGACGGTTGAACACTGAAGCTTTCTTT
TRBV30	.	many	TRBJ2-5	CAWRKEGVETQYF	TGTGCCTGGAGGAAGGAGGGTGTGGAGACCCAGTACTTC
TRBV20-1	.	many	TRBJ2-2	CSALRGVEVGELFF	TGCAGTGCTCTTAGGGGCGTAGAGGTCGGGGAGCTGTTTTTT
TRBV2	.	many	TRBJ1-5	CASTRESGGQPQHF	TGTGCCAGCACCAGGGAGTCCGGGGGCCAGCCCCAGCATTTT
TRBV18	TRBD1	.	TRBJ2-4	CASSPFGQGKLLAKNIQYF	TGTGCCAGCTCACCCTTCGGACAGGGAAAGTTACTAGCCAAAAACATTCAGTACTTC
TRBV29-1	.	many	TRBJ1-2	CSASQSIYGYTF	TGCAGCGCCTCTCAGAGTATCTATGGCTACACCTTC
TRBV29-1	.	.	TRBJ2-5	CSVFSDAGGGTQYF	TGCAGCGTTTTCTCAGACGCGGGTGGCGGGACCCAGTACTTC
TRBV28	TRBD2	many	TRBJ2-5	CASSLFRRGDYQETQYF	TGTGCCAGCAGTTTATTTCGGCGGGGGGACTACCAAGAGACCCAGTACTTC
TRBV7-9	.	few	TRBJ2-7	CASSLDSLIQCF	TGTGCCAGCAGCCTGGACAGTTTGATTCAGTGCTTC
TRBV5-1	TRBD1	many	TRBJ2-7	CASSKYRGLLDEQYF	TGCGCCAGCAGCAAATACAGGGGATTGCTCGACGAGCAGTACTTC
TRBV2	.	few	TRBJ2-7	CAGRTRGLSHEQYF	TGTGCCGGCAGGACACGGGGGCTCAGCCACGAGCAGTACTTC
TRBV19	.	few	TRBJ1-5	CASSFATDQPQHF	TGTGCCAGTAGTTTCGCGACAGATCAGCCCCAGCATTTT
TRBV6-1	.	many	TRBJ2-7	CASTLTGQIYEQYF	TGTGCCAGCACCCTGACAGGCCAGATCTACGAGCAGTACTTC
TRBV28	TRBD2	.	TRBJ2-5	CASSLGRAERETQYF	TGTGCCAGCAGTTTAGGGAGGGCCGAACGGGAGACCCAGTACTTC
TRBV27	.	many	TRBJ2-2	CASSSGHHRAGELFF	TGTGCCAGCAGTTCCGGACACCACCGCGCCGGGGAGCTGTTTTTT
TRBV6-2/TRBV6-3	.	many	TRBJ1-2	CANSALRPNFNYGYTF	TGTGCCAACAGCGCCCTAAGGCCAAATTTTAACTATGGCTACACCTTC
TRBV20-1	.	once	TRBJ2-7	CSARVEGDWHEQYF	TGCAGTGCTAGAGTAGAGGGAGATTGGCACGAGCAGTACTTC
TRBV7-9	TRBD2	many	TRBJ2-7	CASSFPTSGNTYEQYF	TGTGCCAGCAGCTTTCCTACTAGCGGGAATACCTACGAGCAGTACTTC
TRBV5-6	.	.	TRBJ1-1	CASSQLRGNSAEAFF	TGTGCCAGCAGCCAGCTCAGGGGAAATAGCGCTGAAGCTTTCTTT
TRBV9	.	many	TRBJ1-3	CASSARIGTIYF	TGTGCCAGCAGCGCTAGAATCGGCACCATATATTTT
TRBV6-1	.	.	TRBJ1-1	CASTRLGGTEAFF	TGTGCCAGCACCCGCTTGGGAGGCACTGAAGCTTTCTTT
TRBV5-1	.	many	TRBJ1-1	CASSLGTVANAEAFF	TGCGCCAGCAGCTTGGGGACAGTGGCCAACGCTGAAGCTTTCTTT
TRBV30	.	many	TRBJ1-6	CAWQALGSPLHF	TGTGCCTGGCAAGCCTTAGGATCACCCCTCCACTTT
TRBV28	.	many	TRBJ1-6	CASRESKGSNSPLHF	TGTGCCAGCAGGGAGTCAAAGGGGAGTAATTCACCCCTCCACTTT
TRBV10-1	.	many	TRBJ2-5	CASSESDLPTETQYF	TGCGCCAGCAGTGAGTCAGACCTCCCAACGGAGACCCAGTACTTC
TRBV11-2	.	few	TRBJ2-7	CASSLDGGLSYEQYF	TGTGCCAGCAGCTTAGATGGGGGGTTGTCCTACGAGCAGTACTTC
TRBV24-1	.	many	TRBJ1-2	CATSDFRDYGYTF	TGTGCCACCAGTGATTTTAGGGATTATGGCTACACCTTC
TRBV11-2	.	few	TRBJ1-6	CASSLGAGSNSPLHF	TGTGCCAGCAGCTTAGGTGCAGGGTCTAATTCACCCCTCCACTTT